This T cell receptor (beta chain) was found in a study of blood T cell repertoires in COVID-19. Across the whole study: Both acute and convalescent COVID-19 samples were obtained from the United States, Italy and Spain. From T cells, B-cell-depleted T cells, or PBMCs came the material, which was cDNA or gDNA.

In the study's own analysis: Reference gene primers were amplified, and this amplification served to estimate nucleated cell counts. The protocol was immunoSEQ multiplex PCR, while the TCRdb copy is restricted to in-frame clones and leaves out a portion. V and J calls and clone size are copied from that table; D and trimming were computed from the DNA. The sample yields over 200,000 clones, about 68% seen once. In germline, CDR1 is LGHDT, CDR2 YNNKEL (reference sequence). The CDR3 covers 15 residues. With 1 base removed from V and 3 bases from J, the gap between germline ends came to 13 bases. The source of this sequence is a woman at least 80 years old with acute or convalescent COVID-19. This chain links TRBV3-1 (or the pseudogene TRBV3-2) with TRBJ2-7; D might be TRBD1 (5 bases). The sample comprised peripheral blood. The CDR3 sequence is CASSQGAGSFYEQYF. The CDR3, as DNA: TGTGCCAGCAGCCAAGGAGCAGGGTCCTTCTACGAGCAGTACTTC.